Within the sample, the clone carrying this T cell receptor beta chain is large. Its cognate antigen is unknown. TCRdb used MiXCR to reprocess the 5' RACE reads, holding one entry per CDR3 protein. The profile shows tens of thousands of distinct CDR3 sequences, approximately 23% of them singletons. This CDR3 is built from 16 residues. Overall study results and limits: Tumor memory CD4+ T cell TCR gene usage clustered with blood and lymph node memory CD4+ cells and lymph node naive CD4+ cells.

This receptor was identified in a female donor with breast cancer. Sequencing was performed on tumor-infiltrating naive CD4+ T cells sorted from the breast tumor. As to subset: naive CD4+ T cells, CD4+CD45RA+CD25-. The chain joins TRBV21-1 to TRBJ2-2; the table's D call, TRBD1, was not checked against the DNA. TRBV21-1 is a recognized pseudogene. The CDR3 bases are TGTGCCAGCAGCAAAGCCTGGGACAGAAGAGCCGGGGAGCTGTTTTTT. Protein product: CASSKAWDRRAGELFF.